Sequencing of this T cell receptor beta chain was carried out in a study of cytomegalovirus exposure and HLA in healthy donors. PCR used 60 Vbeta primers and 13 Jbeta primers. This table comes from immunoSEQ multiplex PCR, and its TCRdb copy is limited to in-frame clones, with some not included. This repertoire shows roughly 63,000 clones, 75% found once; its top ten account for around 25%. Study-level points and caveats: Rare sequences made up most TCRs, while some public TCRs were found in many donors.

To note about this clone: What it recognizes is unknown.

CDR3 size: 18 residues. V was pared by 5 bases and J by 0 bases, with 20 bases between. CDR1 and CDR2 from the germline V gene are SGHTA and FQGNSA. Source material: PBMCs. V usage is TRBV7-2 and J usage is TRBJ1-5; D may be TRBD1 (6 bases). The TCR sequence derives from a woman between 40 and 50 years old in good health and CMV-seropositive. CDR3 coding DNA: TGTGCCAGCAGCCCCCGAGCAGGGGCTGATTATAGCAATCAGCCCCAGCATTTT. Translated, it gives CASSPRAGADYSNQPQHF.